These 7 T cell receptor beta chains came from one sample sequenced in a study of T cell responses to AZD1222 COVID-19 vaccine. Sequenced by immunoSEQ multiplex PCR; TCRdb stores in-frame clones only, minus some. The sample contains approximately 120,000 clones, roughly 84% of which appear only once. Source: peripheral blood, taken 28 days after the second AZD1222 dose. These receptors were obtained from an adult who received the AZD1222 COVID-19 vaccine.

The V and J genes are TRBV5-1 and TRBJ1-2; D uncertain. The CDR3 is 14 amino acids. CDR1 and CDR2 (germline): SGHRS, YFSETQ. V was cut by 0 bases and J by 0 bases, with 6 bases left in between. CDR3 DNA: TGCGCCAGCAGCTTGGAAACAGCTAACTATGGCTACACCTTC. Its protein product is CASSLETANYGYTF. Full variable domain (outside the CDR3, taken from reference TRBV5-1 and TRBJ1-2): KAGVTQTPRYLIKTRGQQVTLSCSPISGHRSVSWYQQTPGQGLQFLFEYFSETQRNKGNFPGRFSGRQFSNSRSEMNVSTLELGDSALYLCASSLETANYGYTFGSGTRLTVV.

This chain links TRBV10-1 with TRBJ1-2, with D uncertain. The V gene lost 3 bases and the J gene lost 5 bases, with 10 bases spanning the gap. This CDR3 region has 13 residues. Germline CDR1 reads WNHNN; CDR2 reads SYGVQD (reference sequence). CDR3 amino acids: CASSDAAGYGYTF. Written as DNA, the CDR3 is TGCGCCAGCAGTGACGCGGCGGGATATGGCTACACCTTC.

The chain links TRBV19 to TRBJ2-3; 8 nucleotides agree with TRBD1. Germline lookup yields CDR1 LNHDA and CDR2 SQIVND (reference sequence). CDR3 length equals 17 residues. With 4 bases clipped from V and 5 bases from J, the junction kept 14 bases outside the gene matches. CDR3 bases: TGTGCCAGTAGTACTTCCGCCCCAGGGGGCGAAGGAGATACGCAGTATTTT. Its translation is CASSTSAPGGEGDTQYF. Full variable domain (missing parts from reference TRBV19 and TRBJ2-3): DGGITQSPKYLFRKEGQNVTLSCEQNLNHDAMYWYRQDPGQGLRLIYYSQIVNDFQKGDIAEGYSVSREKKESFPLTVTSAQKNPTAFYLCASSTSAPGGEGDTQYFGPGTRLTVL.

The chain carries TRBV7-2 and TRBJ1-2; D remains unclear. This CDR3 is built from 15 residues. V lost 5 bases and J 3 bases, leaving 16 bases between the germline ends. Germline-derived CDR1 and CDR2 are SGHTA and FQGNSA. In nucleotides, the CDR3 is TGTGCCAGCAGCCCCGGCACGTGGAGAGACTATGGCTACACCTTC. Its translation is CASSPGTWRDYGYTF.

V and J are TRBV4-2 and TRBJ1-5; D is possibly TRBD1 (6 bases). Between the trimmed V and J ends, which lost 0 bases and 6 bases, there was a span of 9 bases. CDR1 is LGHNA and CDR2 is YNFKEQ in the germline V gene. The CDR3 length is 14 residues. CDR3 bases: TGTGCCAGCAGCCAAGAAAGGGGGACTCAGCCCCAGCATTTT. Amino acid sequence: CASSQERGTQPQHF.

This clone was seen just once. The chain couples TRBV29-1 to TRBJ1-2, with a tentative D call TRBD1 (6 bases). The CDR3 covers 12 residues. The ends were cut back, 6 bases at V and 5 bases at J, with 13 bases in the middle. CDR1 is SQVTM and CDR2 is ANQGSEA in the germline V gene. The DNA for the CDR3 is TGCAGCGTGTCAGGGGATGGGTATGGCTACACCTTC. Amino acids: CSVSGDGYGYTF.

This clone was seen once. The chain carries TRBV5-5 and TRBJ1-1; D unclear. Per germline, CDR1 SGHKS and CDR2 YYEKEE (reference sequence). The CDR3 is 13 residues long. Trimming left V 4 bases short and J 3 bases short, with 10 bases between. The CDR3 DNA follows: TGTGCCAGCAGCCCTGAGGGTGACACTGAAGCTTTCTTT. Translated: CASSPEGDTEAFF.